The source of this T cell receptor (beta chain) is a study of blood T cell repertoires in COVID-19. The overall study: COVID-19 samples collected from the United States, Italy and Spain covered acute and convalescent phases. Nucleic acid was either cDNA or gDNA, and it came from T cells, B-cell-depleted T cells, or PBMCs.

Original processing notes: By means of reference gene primer amplification, nucleated cell counts were estimated. Only in-frame clones appear in the TCRdb table, and some are missing; sequencing was by immunoSEQ multiplex PCR. The V and J calls and the clone size are those of that table, but D and trimming were determined from the DNA. Of over 200,000 clones listed, more than 75% are singletons. V dropped 3 bases and J dropped 5 bases, with 10 bases sitting between them. Germline CDR1 is MNHNS and CDR2 is SASEGT. The length of the CDR3 is 13 residues. This TCR was recovered from a woman between 50 and 59 years old with acute or convalescent COVID-19. The rearrangement uses TRBV6-1 and TRBJ1-2; perhaps TRBD1 as D (5 bases). The source material was peripheral blood. The CDR3 region is CASSDGRGYGYTF. CDR3 sequence (DNA): TGTGCCAGCAGTGATGGGAGGGGTTATGGCTACACCTTC.